This TCR beta chain was captured in a study of spatial heterogeneity in lung cancer. Study-wide results and caveats: Mutation counts in tumors were tracked by counts of expanded intratumoral alpha and beta TCRs.

Worth noting for this clonotype: The antigen is not known.

TCR cDNA molecules each had a unique molecular identifier. TCRdb reprocessed the 5' RACE reads with MiXCR, giving one entry per CDR3 protein. The data contain roughly 7,000 distinct CDR3 sequences, 11% to 15% of them seen just once; the ten biggest clones take up 9%. Germline V gene data show CDR1 as LGHDT and CDR2 as YNNKEL (reference sequence). CDR3 length: 13 amino acids. V shed 4 bases and J shed 7 bases, with 10 bases lying between them. Time point indicated: sample taken at primary tumor resection. Donation came from 70 or so patients with untreated early-stage non-small cell lung cancer. The rearrangement joins TRBV3-1 to TRBJ1-4; D is undetermined. The material sequenced was lung tumor tissue, taken at surgery. The TCR sequence derives from a female donor with early-stage non-small cell lung cancer. The CDR3 loop reads CASSPQESEKLFF. The CDR3 region has the DNA TGTGCCAGCAGCCCGCAGGAGAGTGAAAAACTGTTTTTT.